Below, one T cell receptor (beta chain) is given with its context. At one of its ends the junction is not consistent with the germline gene, which may arise from a read error. Germline CDR1 SGHTA, CDR2 FQGNSA. This CDR3 spans 15 amino acids. Time point here: newly diagnosed GD, antithyroid drugs for less than 3 months. The TCR library was made from RNA that had been extracted from PBMCs in TRIzol. The sample originates from a study of regulatory T cells in long-lasting Graves disease. At the level of the study: Antithyroid drug intake by newly diagnosed Graves' patients had lasted under 3 months.

CDR3 regions were amplified by Arm-PCR using iRepertoire HTBI primers to build TCR beta libraries. TCRdb independently ran MiXCR on the multiplex PCR reads; one entry per CDR3 protein. The repertoire has more than 450,000 distinct CDR3 sequences, around 12% of them found once; the top ten carry approximately 9.6%. The same sample was also used in a study of T cells in Graves' hyperthyroidism and ophthalmopathy.

The specimen was peripheral blood mononuclear cells (PBMCs), collected at new diagnosis, from a patient treated with antithyroid drugs. The genes are TRBV7-2 and TRBJ2-3, with no clear D. The source of this sequence is a woman aged 25 to 45 with Graves disease. The CDR3 DNA follows: TGTGCCAGCAGCCCTCAGGACGGGTACACAAATACGCAGTATTTT. It yields the protein CASSPQDGYTNTQYF.